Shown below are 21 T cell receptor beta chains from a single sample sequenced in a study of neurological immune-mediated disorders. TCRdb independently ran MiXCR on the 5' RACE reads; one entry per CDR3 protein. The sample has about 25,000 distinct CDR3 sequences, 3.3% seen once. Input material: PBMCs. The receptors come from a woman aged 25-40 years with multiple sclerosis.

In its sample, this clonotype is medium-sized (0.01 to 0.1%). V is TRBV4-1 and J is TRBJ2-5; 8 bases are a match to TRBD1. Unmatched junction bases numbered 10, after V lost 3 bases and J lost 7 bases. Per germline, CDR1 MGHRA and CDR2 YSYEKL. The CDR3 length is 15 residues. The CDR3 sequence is CASSHSPQGAGTQYF. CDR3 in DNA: TGCGCCAGCAGCCATTCCCCCCAGGGGGCAGGGACCCAGTACTTC.

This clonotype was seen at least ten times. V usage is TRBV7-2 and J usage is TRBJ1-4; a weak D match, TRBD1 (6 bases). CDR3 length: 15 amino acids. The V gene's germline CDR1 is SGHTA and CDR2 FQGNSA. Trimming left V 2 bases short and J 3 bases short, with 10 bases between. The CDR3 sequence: CASSLRGAANEKLFF. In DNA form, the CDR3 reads TGTGCCAGCAGCTTAAGGGGGGCTGCTAATGAAAAACTGTTTTTT.

CDR3 region: CASSQETGMRYEQYF. The CDR3 nucleotides read TGTGCCAGCAGCCAAGAGACTGGGATGAGGTACGAGCAGTACTTC. This chain links TRBV3-1 with TRBJ2-7; no firm D call. Germline V gives CDR1 LGHDT, CDR2 YNNKEL (reference sequence). Trimming cost V 0 bases and J 4 bases, with 13 bases left between them. This CDR3 is 15 amino acids long.

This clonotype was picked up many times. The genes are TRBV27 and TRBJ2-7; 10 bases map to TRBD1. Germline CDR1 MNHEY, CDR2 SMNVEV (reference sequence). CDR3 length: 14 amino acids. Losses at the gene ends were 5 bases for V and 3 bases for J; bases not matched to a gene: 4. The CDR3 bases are TGTGCCAGCAGTCACCGGGACAGGGGCTACGAGCAGTACTTC. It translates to CASSHRDRGYEQYF.

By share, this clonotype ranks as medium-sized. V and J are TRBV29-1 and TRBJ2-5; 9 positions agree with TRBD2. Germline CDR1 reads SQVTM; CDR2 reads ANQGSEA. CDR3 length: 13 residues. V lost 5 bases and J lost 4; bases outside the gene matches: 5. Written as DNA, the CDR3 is TGCAGCGTTTTAGCGGGAGTAACAGAGACCCAGTACTTC. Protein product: CSVLAGVTETQYF. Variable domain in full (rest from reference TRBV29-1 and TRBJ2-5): SAVISQKPSRDICQRGTSLTIQCQVDSQVTMMFWYRQQPGQSLTLIATANQGSEATYESGFVIDKFPISRPNLTFSTLTVSNMSPEDSSIYLCSVLAGVTETQYFGPGTRLLVL.

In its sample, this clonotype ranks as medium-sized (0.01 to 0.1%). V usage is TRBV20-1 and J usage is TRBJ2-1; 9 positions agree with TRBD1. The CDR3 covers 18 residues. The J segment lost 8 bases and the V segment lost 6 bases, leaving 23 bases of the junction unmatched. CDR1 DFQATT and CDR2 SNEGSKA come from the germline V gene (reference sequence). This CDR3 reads CSAGRPGQGFLGEDEQFF. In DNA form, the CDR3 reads TGCAGTGCCGGAAGACCGGGACAGGGTTTCTTAGGCGAGGATGAGCAGTTCTTC.

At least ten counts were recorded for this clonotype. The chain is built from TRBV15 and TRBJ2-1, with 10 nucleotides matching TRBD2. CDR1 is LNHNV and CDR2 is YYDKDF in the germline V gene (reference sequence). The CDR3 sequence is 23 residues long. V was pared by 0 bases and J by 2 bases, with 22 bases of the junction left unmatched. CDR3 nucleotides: TGTGCCACCAGCAGAGATAATTATGTTTTGTTAGCGGGAGGCTCCCTAGCCTACAATGAGCAGTTCTTC. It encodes CATSRDNYVLLAGGSLAYNEQFF.

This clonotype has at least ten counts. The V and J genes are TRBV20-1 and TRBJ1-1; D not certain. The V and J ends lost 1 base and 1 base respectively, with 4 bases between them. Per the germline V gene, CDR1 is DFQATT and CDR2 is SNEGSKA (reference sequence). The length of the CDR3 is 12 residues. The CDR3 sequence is CSARVRNTEAFF. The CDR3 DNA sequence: TGCAGTGCTAGAGTTCGGAACACTGAAGCTTTCTTT.

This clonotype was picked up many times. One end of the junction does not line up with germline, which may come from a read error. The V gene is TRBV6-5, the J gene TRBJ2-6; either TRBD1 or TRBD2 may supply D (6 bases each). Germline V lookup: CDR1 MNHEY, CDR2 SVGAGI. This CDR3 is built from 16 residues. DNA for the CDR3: TGTGCCAGCAGCCCAAAACCATTTTGGGGGGCCAAAGTCCTGACTTTC. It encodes CASSPKPFWGAKVLTF.

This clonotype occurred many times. The CDR3 protein is CASSSLGTGRTEQYF. The DNA for the CDR3 is TGTGCCAGCAGTTCCCTGGGGACAGGGAGGACCGAGCAGTACTTC. The chain recombines TRBV27 with TRBJ2-7; 9 bases agree with TRBD1. CDR3 length: 15 amino acids. V was clipped by 4 bases and J by 6 bases; unmatched bases: 10. The germline gives CDR1 MNHEY, CDR2 SMNVEV (reference sequence).

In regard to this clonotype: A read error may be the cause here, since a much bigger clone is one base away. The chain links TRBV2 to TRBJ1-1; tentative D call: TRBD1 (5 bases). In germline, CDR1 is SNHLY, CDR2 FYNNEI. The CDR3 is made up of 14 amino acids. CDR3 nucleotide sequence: TGTGTCAGCAGTGTGGGGGGAATGAACACTGAAGCTTTCTTT. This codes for CVSSVGGMNTEAFF.

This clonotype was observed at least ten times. The chain's CDR3 is CAISGLANEQFF. Here the CDR3 DNA reads TGTGCCATCAGTGGACTAGCAAATGAGCAGTTCTTC. The V and J genes are TRBV10-3 and TRBJ2-1; 7 bases match TRBD2. Per germline, CDR1 ENHRY and CDR2 SYGVKD. The CDR3 is 12 residues long. J gave up 7 bases and V 4 bases, and 1 base lay outside the gene matches.

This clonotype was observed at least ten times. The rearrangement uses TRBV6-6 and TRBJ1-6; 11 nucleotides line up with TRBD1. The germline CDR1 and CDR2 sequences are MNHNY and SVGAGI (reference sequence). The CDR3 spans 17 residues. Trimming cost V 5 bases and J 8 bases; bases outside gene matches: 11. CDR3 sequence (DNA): TGTGCCAGCAGTCCCTGGACAGGGGGCGGGTCGGATTCACCCCTCCACTTT. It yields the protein CASSPWTGGGSDSPLHF.

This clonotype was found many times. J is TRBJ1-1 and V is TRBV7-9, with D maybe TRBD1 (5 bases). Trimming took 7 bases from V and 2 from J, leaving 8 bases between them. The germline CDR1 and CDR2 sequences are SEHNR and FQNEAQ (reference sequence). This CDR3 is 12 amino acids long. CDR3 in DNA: TGTGCCAGCAAGGGGTATAACACTGAAGCTTTCTTT. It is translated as CASKGYNTEAFF.

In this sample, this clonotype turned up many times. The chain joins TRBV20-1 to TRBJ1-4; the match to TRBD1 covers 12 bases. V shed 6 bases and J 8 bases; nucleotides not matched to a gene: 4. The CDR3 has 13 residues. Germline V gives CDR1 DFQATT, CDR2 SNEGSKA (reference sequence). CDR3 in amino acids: CSAAGQGAEKLFF. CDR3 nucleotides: TGCAGTGCCGCGGGACAGGGGGCGGAAAAACTGTTTTTT.

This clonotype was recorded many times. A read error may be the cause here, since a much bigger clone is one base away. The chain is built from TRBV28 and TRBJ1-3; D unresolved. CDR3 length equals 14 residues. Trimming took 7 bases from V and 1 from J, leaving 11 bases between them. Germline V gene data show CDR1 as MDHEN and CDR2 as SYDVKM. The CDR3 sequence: CASITAESGNTIYF. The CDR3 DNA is TGTGCCAGCATCACGGCGGAATCTGGAAACACCATATATTTT.

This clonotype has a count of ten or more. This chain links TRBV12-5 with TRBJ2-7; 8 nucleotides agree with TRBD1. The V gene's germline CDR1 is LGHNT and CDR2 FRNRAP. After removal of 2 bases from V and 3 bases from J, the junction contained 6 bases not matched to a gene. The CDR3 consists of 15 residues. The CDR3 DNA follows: TGTGCTAGTGGTTTGTCGACAGGGGTATACTACGAGCAGTACTTC. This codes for CASGLSTGVYYEQYF. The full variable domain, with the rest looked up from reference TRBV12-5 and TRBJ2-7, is DARVTQTPRHKVTEMGQEVTMRCQPILGHNTVFWYRQTMMQGLELLAYFRNRAPLDDSGMPKDRFSAEMPDATLATLKIQPSEPRDSAVYFCASGLSTGVYYEQYFGPGTRLTVT.

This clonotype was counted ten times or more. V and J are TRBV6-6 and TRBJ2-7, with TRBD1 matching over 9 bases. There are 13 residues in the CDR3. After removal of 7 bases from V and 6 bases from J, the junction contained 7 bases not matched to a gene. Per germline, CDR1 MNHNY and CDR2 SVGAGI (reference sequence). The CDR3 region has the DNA TGTGCCAGCACTCCGGGACAGGGAGGCGAGCAGTACTTC. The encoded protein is CASTPGQGGEQYF.

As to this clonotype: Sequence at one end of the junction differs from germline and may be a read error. CDR3 bases: TGTGCCAGCAGCCAAGCGGACAGGGGGCCTCAGCCCCAGAATTTT. Its translation: CASSQADRGPQPQNF. The chain joins TRBV3-1 to TRBJ1-5; 11 nucleotides agree with TRBD1. This CDR3 has 15 amino acids. Germline V gene lookup returns CDR1 LGHDT and CDR2 YNNKEL (reference sequence).

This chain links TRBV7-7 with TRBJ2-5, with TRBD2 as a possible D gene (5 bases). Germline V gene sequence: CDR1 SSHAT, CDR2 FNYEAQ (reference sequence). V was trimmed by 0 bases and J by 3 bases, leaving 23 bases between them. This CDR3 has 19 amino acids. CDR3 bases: TGTGCCAGCAGCTTAGCCTCGAGTAAACGGGGAAAGATGGAAGAGACCCAGTACTTC. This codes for CASSLASSKRGKMEETQYF.

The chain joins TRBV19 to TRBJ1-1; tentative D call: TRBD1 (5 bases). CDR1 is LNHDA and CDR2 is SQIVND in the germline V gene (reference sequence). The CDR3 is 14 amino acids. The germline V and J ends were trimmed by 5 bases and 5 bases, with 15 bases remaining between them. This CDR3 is CASSWSRVRTEAFF. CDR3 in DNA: TGTGCCAGTAGTTGGTCCAGGGTGAGAACTGAAGCTTTCTTT.